This entry describes one T cell receptor beta chain. Its specificity is not known. Primers included in the PCR were 60 Vbeta and 13 Jbeta primers. Authors' analysis steps: Roughly 11 million shared chains were among some 75 million unique TCR beta chains counted in a later analysis. Assay: immunoSEQ multiplex PCR; the TCRdb copy retains only in-frame clones and omits some. Clonal size and the V and J genes are those of that table, whereas D and trimming came from the DNA. The listing records 150,000 or so clones. Germline CDR1 is MNHNS and CDR2 is SASEGT. This CDR3 region has 14 residues. Trimming removed 6 bases from V and 4 bases from J, with 15 bases in between. This entry is derived from a study of cytomegalovirus exposure and HLA in healthy donors. Study-level points and caveats: A later analysis reportedly identified an Asian-associated ancestry cluster as carrying fewer N-insertions than the approximately 670-donor mean. Most TCR sequences were rare, but some public TCRs occurred in many donors. Links to common viral pathogens appeared, in a later analysis, for several of the most significant clusters.

The chain combines TRBV6-1 with TRBJ1-1, with D tentatively TRBD1 (6 bases). This clonotype originated in a woman aged 18-35 years in good health and CMV-seronegative. Source material: PBMCs. The CDR3 here is CASSVGQPGTEAFF. CDR3 DNA sequence: TGTGCCAGCAGCGTAGGACAGCCGGGCACTGAAGCTTTCTTT.